This T cell receptor (beta chain) was captured in a study of blood T cell repertoires in COVID-19. Study-level background: Collection of acute and convalescent COVID-19 samples took place in the United States, Italy and Spain. Sample material is recorded as cDNA or gDNA derived from T cells, B-cell-depleted T cells, or PBMCs.

The authors' processing: Quantification of nucleated cells was approximated via reference gene primer amplification. The data were produced by immunoSEQ multiplex PCR, yet TCRdb's version contains in-frame clones alone and is incomplete. The D gene and trimming were derived from the DNA, and the V and J assignments and clone size from that table. Of approximately 170,000 clones listed, approximately 82% are singletons. The ends were cut back, 5 bases at V and 10 bases at J, with 6 bases in the middle. This CDR3 has 10 residues. The clonotype was recovered from a man aged 70 or older who had recovered from COVID-19. The V call is TRBV5-3, the J call TRBJ1-4, with D uncertain. TRBV5-3 is labeled an ORF, and its function is uncertain. Sequencing was performed on peripheral blood. The DNA for the CDR3 is TGTGCCAGAAGGAGGGCAAAACTGTTTTTT. As protein: CARRRAKLFF.